Listed below are T cell receptor beta chains from one sample, sequenced in a study of blood T cell repertoires in COVID-19. Here immunoSEQ multiplex PCR was the method, and the copy in TCRdb shows in-frame clones only, minus some. The sample includes fewer than 65,000 clones, over 85% of them seen just once. The sequenced sample consisted of peripheral blood. The receptors stem from a human donor in a cohort sampled during active COVID-19. The CDR3 runs from the conserved cysteine through the conserved F or W. The D gene is left open where the match is weak. Clone size appears in some rows only: once, few, many, or a class for an expanded clone.

clone size,D gene,V gene,J gene,CDR3 DNA,CDR3 protein
.,.,TRBV6-5,TRBJ1-2,TGTGCCAGCAGTCCAAGGACAGTTCCTAACTATGGCTACACCTTC,CASSPRTVPNYGYTF
.,TRBD2,TRBV5-1,TRBJ2-1,TGCGCCAGCAGCTTGGCCGGGACTAGCGGGAATGAGCAGTTCTTC,CASSLAGTSGNEQFF
once,.,TRBV3-1/TRBV3-2,TRBJ1-4,TGTGCCAGCAGCCAAGACCGCGCAACTAATGAAAAACTGTTTTTT,CASSQDRATNEKLFF
.,.,TRBV5-6,TRBJ1-5,TGTGCCAGCAGCTTGGCAGGGGTGCAGCCCCAGCATTTT,CASSLAGVQPQHF
.,TRBD2,TRBV3-1/TRBV3-2,TRBJ2-7,TGTGCCAGCAGCCAAGGGTGGGGGGGGATCTACGAGCAGTACTTC,CASSQGWGGIYEQYF
.,.,TRBV3-1/TRBV3-2,TRBJ2-1,TGTGCCAGCAGCCAATGGGGCCCGACCAAGCAGTTCTTC,CASSQWGPTKQFF
.,.,TRBV5-1,TRBJ2-7,TGCGCCAGCAGCCTCCATGAGCCCTCCTACGAGCAGTACTTC,CASSLHEPSYEQYF
.,.,TRBV5-4,TRBJ2-5,TGTGCCAGCAGCGAGACGAGGGCTCGGGCCCAGTACTTC,CASSETRARAQYF
.,.,TRBV24-1,TRBJ2-5,TGTGCCACCAGTGATCAAGACAGGTACCAAGAGACCCAGTACTTC,CATSDQDRYQETQYF
.,.,TRBV7-7,TRBJ1-5,TGTGCTAGCAGCCGGAGCCCTAGTCAGCCCCAGCATTTT,CASSRSPSQPQHF
.,.,TRBV15,TRBJ2-6,TGTGCCACCAGCAGAGTAGTAGGGGGCTCTGGGGCCAACGTCCTGACTTTC,CATSRVVGGSGANVLTF
.,TRBD1,TRBV6-5,TRBJ2-7,TGTGCCAGTTACGGGACAGGGGGCCTCGAGCAGTACTTC,CASYGTGGLEQYF
.,TRBD1,TRBV28,TRBJ1-4,TGTGCCAGCAGTCCGGAGGCGGGACAGGGTTGGGAAAAACTGTTTTTT,CASSPEAGQGWEKLFF
.,TRBD1,TRBV7-3,TRBJ2-2,TGTGCCAGCAGCATGACAGGGGGCAACACCGGGGAGCTGTTTTTT,CASSMTGGNTGELFF
.,.,TRBV18,TRBJ1-5,TGTGCCAGCTCACCGGGACAAGGTGAGAATCAGCCCCAGCATTTT,CASSPGQGENQPQHF
.,.,TRBV6-1,TRBJ1-1,TGTGCCAGCAGTGAGGCAAGATTAAACACTGAAGCTTTCTTT,CASSEARLNTEAFF
.,TRBD1,TRBV11-2,TRBJ2-7,TGTGCCAGCAGCAAGGACAGGGATTACTACGAGCAGTACTTC,CASSKDRDYYEQYF
.,TRBD2,TRBV18,TRBJ2-2,TGTGCCAGCTCACCAACTAGCGGCGCTTCCACCGGGGAGCTGTTTTTT,CASSPTSGASTGELFF
.,.,TRBV28,TRBJ1-2,TGTGCCAGCAGTTTGCCGGGTATAAGGAGCTACACCTTC,CASSLPGIRSYTF
once,.,TRBV18,TRBJ2-5,TGTGCCAGCTCACCAGAGGGAACTGAGACCCAGTACTTC,CASSPEGTETQYF
once,.,TRBV28,TRBJ2-7,TGTGCCAGCAGTTTAGATGCGGGCCCCACCCGCGAGCAGTACTTC,CASSLDAGPTREQYF
once,.,TRBV12-3/TRBV12-4,TRBJ1-1,TGTGCCAGCAGCTCGGGCGGGGATCGGGCTTTCTTT,CASSSGGDRAFF
.,TRBD2,TRBV5-6,TRBJ2-2,TGTGCCAGCAGCTGGGGGGGTGACACCGGGGAGCTGTTTTTT,CASSWGGDTGELFF
.,TRBD2,TRBV6-5,TRBJ2-1,TGTGCCAGCAGCGGACTAGCTGGCAATGAGCAGTTCTTC,CASSGLAGNEQFF
.,.,TRBV4-1,TRBJ2-1,TGCGCCAGCAGCCAAGGGCCAGATTACAATGAGCAGTTCTTC,CASSQGPDYNEQFF
.,TRBD1,TRBV28,TRBJ2-2,TGTGCCAGCAGGCCGAGGACAGGGAACACCGGGGAGCTGTTTTTT,CASRPRTGNTGELFF
.,TRBD1,TRBV7-9,TRBJ1-2,TGTGCCAGCACCAGGACAGGGATTAACACCTTC,CASTRTGINTF